The clone carrying this T cell receptor (beta chain) was detected a few times. Its target is not known. The Oncomine TCR Beta short-read assay sequenced DNA from cultured CD4+ T cells. Genomic DNA was isolated from cultured CD4+ T cells. TCRdb reprocessed the PCR reads via MiXCR and lists one record per CDR3 protein. The sample shows roughly 13,000 distinct CDR3 sequences, about 56% of them seen only once. Treatment indicated: approximately nine-day PBMC culture with coronavirus spike peptide pools or control peptides (ViraFEST assay). TCR sequencing followed the expansion of antigen-specific T cells with peptide pools in ViraFEST. The data derive from a study of vaccination and CD4 T cells after COVID-19. For the study at large: Post-vaccine sample collection happened at a median of 72 days after dose two, ranging 14 to 241.

J was trimmed by 1 base and V by 1 base; bases with no gene match: 5. The germline gives CDR1 DFQATT, CDR2 SNEGSKA (reference sequence). The CDR3 sequence is 15 residues long. The TCR sequence derives from a human donor who had recovered from COVID-19. The material was CD4+ T cells from blood, cultured in vitro, obtained before SARS-CoV-2 vaccination. The chain joins TRBV20-1 to TRBJ1-1, with 8 bases aligning to TRBD1. CDR3 in amino acids: CSARVVGTGNTEAFF. The CDR3 DNA follows: TGCAGTGCTAGAGTTGTGGGGACAGGGAACACTGAAGCTTTCTTT.